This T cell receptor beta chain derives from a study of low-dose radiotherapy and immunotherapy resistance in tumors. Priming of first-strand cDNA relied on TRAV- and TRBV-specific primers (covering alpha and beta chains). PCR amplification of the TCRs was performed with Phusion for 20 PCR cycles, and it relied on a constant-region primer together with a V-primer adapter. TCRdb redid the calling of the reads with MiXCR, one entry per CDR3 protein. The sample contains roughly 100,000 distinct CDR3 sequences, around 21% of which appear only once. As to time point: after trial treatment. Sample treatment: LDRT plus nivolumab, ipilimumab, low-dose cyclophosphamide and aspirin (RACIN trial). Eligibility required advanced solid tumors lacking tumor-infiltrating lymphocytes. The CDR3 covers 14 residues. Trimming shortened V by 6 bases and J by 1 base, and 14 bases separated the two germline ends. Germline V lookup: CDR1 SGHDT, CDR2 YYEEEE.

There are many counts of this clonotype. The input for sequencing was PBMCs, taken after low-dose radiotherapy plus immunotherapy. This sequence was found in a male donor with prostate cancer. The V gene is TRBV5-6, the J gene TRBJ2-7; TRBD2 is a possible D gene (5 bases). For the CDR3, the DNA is TGTGCCAGCAATTTGTTCGGGGAATCCTACGAGCAGTACTTC. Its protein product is CASNLFGESYEQYF.